A single sample gave rise to the 10 T cell receptor beta chains below, sequenced in a study of cytomegalovirus exposure and HLA in healthy donors. This PCR relied on a set of 60 Vbeta primers and 13 Jbeta primers. Clones were sequenced by immunoSEQ multiplex PCR, and TCRdb holds only the in-frame ones, with some missing. The sample lists under 200,000 clones, roughly four fifths seen once, with 0.9% to 1% in the top ten. Sequencing input: PBMCs. These receptors all come from a girl aged 2 to 10 in good health and CMV-seropositive.

In this sample, this clone turned up a few times. This rearrangement joins TRBV6-6 to TRBJ1-2; 11 nucleotides line up with TRBD1. J lost 9 bases, V lost 6 bases, and 6 bases had no gene match. CDR3 length: 13 amino acids. Germline V gives CDR1 MNHNY, CDR2 SVGAGI (reference sequence). The CDR3 is CASSEGTGGSYTF. Written as DNA, the CDR3 is TGTGCCAGCAGCGAGGGGACAGGGGGGAGCTACACCTTC.

V and J are TRBV4-2 and TRBJ2-5; 14 nucleotides match TRBD2. Germline lookup yields CDR1 LGHNA and CDR2 YNFKEQ. With V trimmed by 1 base and J by 1 base, 11 bases remained unmatched. This CDR3 is 20 amino acids long. The CDR3 DNA reads as TGTGCCAGCAGCCAAGGGGGCCCCGGGACTAGCGGGAGTCTCCAAGAGACCCAGTACTTC. Its protein is CASSQGGPGTSGSLQETQYF.

The chain links TRBV5-8 to TRBJ1-4; D gene unclear. Trimming took off 4 bases at V and 5 bases at J, with 12 bases between the two ends. CDR1 and CDR2 (germline): SGHTS, YDEGEE. This CDR3 has 14 amino acids. The CDR3 is CASSVGSSNEKLFF. Here the CDR3 DNA reads TGTGCCAGCAGCGTCGGGAGCTCGAATGAAAAACTGTTTTTT.

The rearrangement uses TRBV9 and TRBJ2-7; 12 bases are a match to TRBD1. Germline V gene lookup returns CDR1 SGDLS and CDR2 YYNGEE. CDR3 length: 15 amino acids. The junction had 5 bases not matched to a gene; V was cut back by 3 bases and J by 4 bases. The CDR3 DNA sequence: TGTGCCAGCAGCGAAGGGACAGGGGGCGCGTACGAGCAGTACTTC. It yields the protein CASSEGTGGAYEQYF.

The chain is built from TRBV5-1 and TRBJ2-1; 11 nucleotides match TRBD2. Germline loops: CDR1 SGHRS, CDR2 YFSETQ. The CDR3 totals 16 residues. J was trimmed by 8 bases and V by 2 bases; bases with no gene match: 9. The CDR3 is CASSFYTLAGGHEQFF. The CDR3 nucleotides read TGCGCCAGCAGCTTCTATACCCTAGCGGGAGGTCATGAGCAGTTCTTC.

The rearrangement links TRBV30 to TRBJ1-2; D possibly corresponds to TRBD1 (5 bases). Germline V gene data show CDR1 as GTSNPN and CDR2 as SVGIG (reference sequence). Trimming left V 4 bases short and J 4 bases short, with 13 bases between. The CDR3 consists of 13 residues. The DNA of the CDR3 is TGTGCCTGGAAGGATGGAAGGGGCTATGGCTACACCTTC. Translating it yields CAWKDGRGYGYTF.

The DNA for the CDR3 is TGCGCCAGCAGCGATGGACTAGCGAGGGAGCAGTACTTC. It translates to CASSDGLAREQYF. J is TRBJ2-7 and V is TRBV5-1; 9 bases match TRBD2. Trimming cost V 4 bases and J 7 bases; bases outside gene matches: 6. Looked up from germline, CDR1 is SGHRS and CDR2 is YFSETQ. The CDR3 runs to 13 residues.

V is TRBV2 and J is TRBJ1-2; D is ambiguous. Germline CDR1 SNHLY, CDR2 FYNNEI. This CDR3 contains 14 residues. The V end was cut by 6 bases, the J end by 2 bases, with 13 bases between. CDR3 coding DNA: TGTGCCAGCAGGAGCGACGGATTGAACTATGGCTACACCTTC. Amino acids: CASRSDGLNYGYTF.

The rearrangement links TRBV5-1 to TRBJ2-5, with a tentative D call TRBD2 (5 bases). V lost 0 bases and J 1 base, leaving 13 bases between the germline ends. CDR3 length: 16 amino acids. Germline lookup yields CDR1 SGHRS and CDR2 YFSETQ. This chain's CDR3 is CASSLGRIEGQETQYF. DNA of the CDR3: TGCGCCAGCAGCTTGGGTCGAATAGAGGGCCAAGAGACCCAGTACTTC.

This clone showed up just a few times. V usage is TRBV1 and J usage is TRBJ2-3; the tabulated D call, TRBD2, remains unverified against the DNA. TRBV1 is annotated as a pseudogene. CDR3 size: 16 residues. CDR3 sequence reads: CTSSPHGGICGDTQYF. The CDR3 region has the DNA TGCACCAGCAGCCCGCATGGCGGGATATGTGGCGATACGCAGTATTTT.